The 21 T cell receptor beta chains below were found in one sample sequenced in a study of shared clonotypes between healthy human individuals (dated by TCRdb to about 2020). Receptor amplification or capture employed the immunoSEQ multiplex PCR assay. The table comes from immuneACCESS by way of TCRdb, which keeps in-frame sequences with V and J called. Part of the clones is missing from these tables; in studies checked, under half for an unresolved V gene and the rest for unknown reasons. A total of about 2.4 million clones appear in this sample, 93% of them only once. The biggest ten clones account for roughly 0.36% of the sample. Input material: naive CD4+ T cells from PBMCs. The cell subset or site label, as the study defines it: CD45RA+ positively selected. The receptors were gathered from a man aged 18 to 29 in good health. Some clones in this sample may be carry-over from other donors' samples.

V and J are TRBV7-2 and TRBJ1-2, with D possibly being TRBD1 (6 bases). CDR1 is SGHTA, CDR2 FQGNSA, per germline. V lost 5 bases and J 5 bases, leaving 15 bases between the germline ends. The CDR3 has 14 residues. CDR3 loop: CASSLRQERYGYTF. For the CDR3, the DNA is TGTGCCAGCAGCCTGAGACAGGAGAGGTATGGCTACACCTTC.

The V and J genes are TRBV27 and TRBJ2-1; TRBD2 matches at 10 bases. With V trimmed by 3 bases and J by 0 bases, 5 bases remained unmatched. The length of the CDR3 is 17 residues. Germline CDR1 and CDR2: MNHEY and SMNVEV (reference sequence). The DNA of the CDR3 is TGTGCCAGCAGTTTGTGGCTAGCGGGAGCCTCCTACAATGAGCAGTTCTTC. Encoded protein: CASSLWLAGASYNEQFF.

This chain connects TRBV19 to TRBJ2-7; D unclear. Germline lookup yields CDR1 LNHDA and CDR2 SQIVND (reference sequence). V lost 3 bases and J lost 4, with 10 bases in between. The CDR3 extends over 13 amino acids. DNA for the CDR3: TGTGCCAGTAGTATGTTTTGGAGATACGAGCAGTACTTC. This sequence encodes CASSMFWRYEQYF.

Comments on this clone: The sample holds other DNA sequences that translate to the same CDR3. The chain joins TRBV9 to TRBJ2-5, with 8 nucleotides matching TRBD1. The CDR3 is made up of 15 amino acids. Per the germline V gene, CDR1 is SGDLS and CDR2 is YYNGEE. Trimming cost V 0 bases and J 4 bases; bases outside gene matches: 5. Here the CDR3 DNA reads TGTGCCAGCAGCGTAGGGGCAGGGGGCAGAGAGACCCAGTACTTC. Protein: CASSVGAGGRETQYF.

The chain is built from TRBV2 and TRBJ2-3; no definite D call. The CDR3 contains 14 residues. Trimming cost V 3 bases and J 5 bases, with 12 bases left between them. CDR1 is SNHLY and CDR2 is FYNNEI in the germline V gene. The CDR3: CASSEGPSVDTQYF. The CDR3 nucleotides are TGTGCCAGCAGTGAGGGCCCTTCGGTAGATACGCAGTATTTT.

This rearrangement joins TRBV10-3 to TRBJ2-1; 8 bases align to TRBD2. The CDR3 covers 15 residues. The ends lost 7 bases at V and 3 bases at J; junction bases unmatched: 8. CDR1 is ENHRY and CDR2 is SYGVKD in the germline V gene. Here the CDR3 reads CAITASAGGYNEQFF. CDR3 in DNA: TGTGCCATCACGGCTAGCGCGGGGGGCTACAATGAGCAGTTCTTC.

This clone occurred once. This chain links TRBV27 with TRBJ1-3; the match to TRBD1 covers 9 bases. This CDR3 has 15 residues. Germline values: CDR1 MNHEY, CDR2 SMNVEV (reference sequence). J lost 2 bases, V lost 5 bases, and 4 bases had no gene match. The CDR3 loop reads CASSDRTGAGNTIYF. CDR3 bases: TGTGCCAGCAGTGATCGGACAGGGGCTGGAAACACCATATATTTT.

The rearrangement uses TRBV5-1 and TRBJ1-2, with D unclear. CDR1 and CDR2 from the germline V gene are SGHRS and YFSETQ. This CDR3 contains 13 residues. V was clipped by 1 base and J by 6 bases, with 10 bases between them. CDR3 nucleotides: TGCGCCAGCAGCTTGATAGTGGAAAATGGCTACACCTTC. This translates into CASSLIVENGYTF.

As for this clone: Other nucleotide sequences from this sample produce the same CDR3. The rearrangement joins TRBV6-5 to TRBJ2-2, with 7 bases fitting TRBD1. The CDR3 has 14 amino acids. Trimming at V came to 6 bases and at J to 2 bases, leaving 3 bases not matched to a gene. The germline V gene encodes CDR1 MNHEY and CDR2 SVGAGI. The CDR3 DNA follows: TGTGCCAGCAGACGGACAGGAAACACCGGGGAGCTGTTTTTT. Its protein is CASRRTGNTGELFF.

The chain uses TRBV15 and TRBJ2-7; D uncertain. Trimming left V 0 bases short and J 4 bases short, with 13 bases between. Germline CDR1 is LNHNV and CDR2 is YYDKDF (reference sequence). The length of the CDR3 is 15 residues. The CDR3 is CATSRDPPQTYEQYF. The CDR3 DNA follows: TGTGCCACCAGCAGAGATCCCCCCCAAACTTACGAGCAGTACTTC. Variable domain in full (rest from reference TRBV15 and TRBJ2-7): DAMVIQNPRYQVTQFGKPVTLSCSQTLNHNVMYWYQQKSSQAPKLLFHYYDKDFNNEADTPDNFQSRRPNTSFCFLDIRSPGLGDTAMYLCATSRDPPQTYEQYFGPGTRLTVT.

This clone has only one observation. The genes are TRBV5-5 and TRBJ2-3; D uncertain. V dropped 0 bases and J dropped 3 bases, with 5 bases sitting between them. This CDR3 region has 13 residues. Germline V gene sequence: CDR1 SGHKS, CDR2 YYEKEE (reference sequence). The CDR3 nucleotides are TGTGCCAGCAGCTTGGGAGAGACAGATACGCAGTATTTT. Encoded protein: CASSLGETDTQYF. The variable domain in full, completed from reference TRBV5-5 and TRBJ2-3, reads DAGVTQSPTHLIKTRGQQVTLRCSPISGHKSVSWYQQVLGQGPQFIFQYYEKEERGRGNFPDRFSARQFPNYSSELNVNALLLGDSALYLCASSLGETDTQYFGPGTRLTVL.

CDR3 sequence (DNA): TGTGCCAGCAGTTCCGGGACAGGGGCTAATCAGCCCCAGCATTTT. It encodes CASSSGTGANQPQHF. J is TRBJ1-5 and V is TRBV28, with 10 bases fitting TRBD1. V lost 4 bases, J lost 4 bases, and 4 bases stayed unmatched. The germline gives CDR1 MDHEN, CDR2 SYDVKM. The CDR3 consists of 15 residues.

J is TRBJ1-2 and V is TRBV28; 7 bases align to TRBD1. J lost 2 bases, V lost 10 bases, and 7 bases had no gene match. Germline-derived CDR1 and CDR2 are MDHEN and SYDVKM. The CDR3 runs 13 residues. CDR3 residues: CAIGQAANYGYTF. The CDR3 bases are TGTGCCATCGGACAGGCAGCGAACTATGGCTACACCTTC.

V is TRBV27 and J is TRBJ2-1; TRBD2 agrees at 8 bases. The CDR3 extends over 15 amino acids. The V segment lost 2 bases and the J segment 3 bases; nucleotides outside the gene matches: 3. Germline V gene lookup returns CDR1 MNHEY and CDR2 SMNVEV (reference sequence). The CDR3 here is CASSLDGGVYNEQFF. CDR3 nucleotide sequence: TGTGCCAGCAGTTTAGACGGGGGGGTCTACAATGAGCAGTTCTTC.

The rearrangement uses TRBV6-4 and TRBJ2-3; D possibly corresponds to TRBD1 (5 bases). V lost 2 bases and J 2 bases, leaving 5 bases between the germline ends. The CDR3 is 13 amino acids. Germline V lookup: CDR1 MRHNA, CDR2 SNTAGT. CDR3 sequence: CASSDGATDTQYF. The CDR3 DNA reads TGTGCCAGCAGTGACGGGGCCACAGATACGCAGTATTTT.

In regard to this clone: This specimen includes other DNA sequences encoding the same CDR3. This CDR3 is CAWSRTGGTEAFF. The CDR3 DNA sequence: TGTGCCTGGAGCCGGACAGGGGGGACTGAAGCTTTCTTT. This chain connects TRBV30 to TRBJ1-1, with 10 nucleotides matching TRBD1. V trimming: 3 bases; J trimming: 5 bases; junction bases outside the gene matches: 3. The CDR3 has 13 amino acids. Germline CDR1 and CDR2: GTSNPN and SVGIG (reference sequence).

CDR3 region: CASSPLGLGNEQFF. CDR3 DNA: TGTGCCAGCAGCCCCTTGGGGCTGGGCAATGAGCAGTTCTTC. J is TRBJ2-1 and V is TRBV9; possible D gene TRBD1, 5 bases. This CDR3 is built from 14 residues. The ends were cut back, 4 bases at V and 6 bases at J, with 14 bases in the middle. Germline CDR1 reads SGDLS; CDR2 reads YYNGEE. The full variable domain, rest sourced from reference TRBV9 and TRBJ2-1, is DSGVTQTPKHLITATGQRVTLRCSPRSGDLSVYWYQQSLDQGLQFLIQYYNGEERAKGNILERFSAQQFPDLHSELNLSSLELGDSALYFCASSPLGLGNEQFFGPGTRLTVL.

V usage is TRBV27 and J usage is TRBJ1-2; unclear D gene. Per germline, CDR1 MNHEY and CDR2 SMNVEV (reference sequence). V lost 6 bases and J 7 bases, leaving 27 bases between the germline ends. CDR3 length equals 17 residues. This CDR3 is CASRRASAVAFLGGYTF. CDR3 DNA: TGTGCCAGCAGGCGGGCCTCAGCCGTAGCTTTCCTGGGTGGCTACACCTTC.

In regard to this clone: The junction and the germline gene differ at one end; a read error may be behind it. The sample has other DNA sequences that encode this CDR3 too. The J gene is TRBJ2-3, the V gene TRBV5-1; D gene unclear. This CDR3 spans 14 amino acids. Looked up from germline, CDR1 is SGHRS and CDR2 is YFSETQ. Here the CDR3 DNA reads TGCGCCAGCAGTTTGGGTGGTAGCACAGATACGCAGTATTTT. Its translation is CASSLGGSTDTQYF.

The chain uses TRBV5-1 and TRBJ2-2; 9 nucleotides line up with TRBD1. Germline trimming cut 3 bases from V and 1 base from J; bases unmatched to any gene: 7. The CDR3 has 17 amino acids. Germline assignment: CDR1 SGHRS and CDR2 YFSETQ. The CDR3 region has the DNA TGCGCCAGCAGCTCACAACCGGGACAGGGGAACACCGGGGAGCTGTTTTTT. It translates to CASSSQPGQGNTGELFF.

This sequence joins TRBV19 and TRBJ2-7, with D possibly TRBD2 on 7 matching bases. Germline lookup yields CDR1 LNHDA and CDR2 SQIVND (reference sequence). The V and J ends lost 4 bases and 2 bases respectively, with 15 bases between them. This CDR3 contains 15 residues. The CDR3 DNA is TGTGCCAGTAGTAGAGGGGGGGGAATCCCCTACGAGCAGTACTTC. Translated: CASSRGGGIPYEQYF.